These 5 T cell receptor beta chains share one sample of origin, sequenced in a study of T-cell memory formation after mild COVID-19. One entry per CDR3 protein, called by TCRdb with MiXCR from the 5' RACE reads. The profile covers roughly 560,000 distinct CDR3 sequences, with roughly 22% appearing a single time and around 13% taken by the ten largest. Sequencing was carried out using PBMCs or a T cell subset sorted from them (not recorded which). These receptors all stem from an adult woman who had mild COVID-19 (a few samples of this study predate the infection). Cell type and time point are not known.

The rearrangement links TRBV6-5 to TRBJ2-2; 9 bases line up with TRBD1. J lost 6 bases, V lost 0 bases, and 5 bases had no gene match. CDR3 size: 16 residues. CDR1 is MNHEY and CDR2 is SVGAGI in the germline V gene. The CDR3 region is CASSYSGTGYAGELFF. CDR3 DNA: TGTGCCAGCAGTTACTCCGGGACAGGGTACGCCGGGGAGCTGTTTTTT.

Points on this clonotype: The conserved closing phenylalanine or tryptophan is absent in this CDR3, likely reflecting a read error. The gene calls are TRBV5-1 and TRBJ2-1; TRBD2 agrees at 8 bases. CDR1 and CDR2 from the germline V gene are SGHRS and YFSETQ. J lost 0 bases, V lost 5 bases, and 4 bases had no gene match. This CDR3 contains 15 residues. The CDR3 bases are TGCGCCAGCAGTCCGAGCGGGAGCTCCTACAATGAGCAGTTCCTC. Protein: CASSPSGSSYNEQFL.

This clonotype was observed at least ten times. This chain connects TRBV12-3 or TRBV12-4 to TRBJ1-1; 10 nucleotides align to TRBD1. The CDR3 contains 13 residues. The ends lost 6 bases at V and 6 bases at J; junction bases unmatched: 4. The DNA of the CDR3 is TGTGCCAGCAGCCCGGGACAGGGGCCTGAAGCTTTCTTT. As protein: CASSPGQGPEAFF.

The V and J genes are TRBV7-9 and TRBJ2-4; D perhaps matches TRBD1 (5 bases). The V end lost 1 base, the J end lost 9 bases, and 13 bases lay between the germline ends. The germline CDR1 and CDR2 sequences are SEHNR and FQNEAQ (reference sequence). The CDR3 spans 14 residues. The CDR3: CASSLVPPGIIQYF. In DNA form, the CDR3 reads TGTGCCAGCAGCTTAGTTCCTCCAGGGATCATTCAGTACTTC. The complete variable domain, with remaining parts taken from reference TRBV7-9 and TRBJ2-4, reads DTGVSQNPRHKITKRGQNVTFRCDPISEHNRLYWYRQTLGQGPEFLTYFQNEAQLEKSRLLSDRFSAERPKGSFSTLEIQRTEQGDSAMYLCASSLVPPGIIQYFGAGTRLSVL.

In DNA, the CDR3 is TGTGCCAGCAGCGTAGCTATGACGGTGACTAATTGGGACTATGGCTACACCTTC. Protein: CASSVAMTVTNWDYGYTF. This sequence joins TRBV9 and TRBJ1-2; no firm D call. The ends were cut back, 0 bases at V and 3 bases at J, with 21 bases in the middle. The CDR3 runs to 18 residues. Per germline, CDR1 SGDLS and CDR2 YYNGEE.